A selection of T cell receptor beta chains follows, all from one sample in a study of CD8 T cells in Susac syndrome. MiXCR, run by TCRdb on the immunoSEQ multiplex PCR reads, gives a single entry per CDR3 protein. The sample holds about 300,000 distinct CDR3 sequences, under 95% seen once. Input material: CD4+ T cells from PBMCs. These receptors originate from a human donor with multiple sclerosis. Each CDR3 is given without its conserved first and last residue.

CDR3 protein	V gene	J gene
ASSQVRDRAF	TRBV14	TRBJ1-1
ASTPSWLPGHSYEQY	TRBV19	TRBJ2-7
ASSFRDKQY	TRBV5-1	TRBJ2-7
ASSSGLRGLIPEAF	TRBV6-6	TRBJ1-1
ASSRDRGISYNEQF	TRBV6-2/TRBV6-3	TRBJ2-1
SARKDIRTYGYT	TRBV20-1	TRBJ1-2
ASSSSPGSQY	TRBV7-2	TRBJ2-5
ASSLPGTPQF	TRBV12-3/TRBV12-4	TRBJ2-1
ASLGTGFGYT	TRBV19	TRBJ1-2
ASSGNQRGRYFDIGTQY	TRBV7-6	TRBJ2-5
ASSWAPEGRMF	TRBV6-5	TRBJ1-4
ASTGQTKGQETQY	TRBV23-1	TRBJ2-5
ASNHNNRVNTEAF	TRBV4-2	TRBJ1-1
AWGDDSGANVLT	TRBV30	TRBJ2-6
ATSDSGRNSGNTIY	TRBV24-1	TRBJ1-3
ASSIVFDQPQH	TRBV19	TRBJ1-5
ASSPPTFYEQY	TRBV7-2	TRBJ2-7
ASSLRGMGTGELF	TRBV7-9	TRBJ2-2
ATSDLNRGAF	TRBV24-1	TRBJ1-1
ASSQGPVGGGTEAF	TRBV3-1	TRBJ1-1
AITRDPVTGELF	TRBV10-3	TRBJ2-2
ASSLPIRDPSQETQY	TRBV5-1	TRBJ2-5
ASSKDSWEREASYEQY	TRBV21-1	TRBJ2-7
SARGPSGRETQY	TRBV20-1	TRBJ2-5
ASTLGGRGNQPQH	TRBV21-1	TRBJ1-5
ASSWDRQETQY	TRBV5-1	TRBJ2-5
ASSLLPSNQPQH	TRBV5-1	TRBJ1-5
ASSSGTAPSDTQY	TRBV7-6	TRBJ2-3
ASSGSGTGVFSSAYEQY	TRBV25-1	TRBJ2-7
ASSPRLTAGANVLT	TRBV7-3	TRBJ2-6
ASSLVLQETQY	TRBV7-2	TRBJ2-5
ASSYERTSGANVLT	TRBV6-5	TRBJ2-6
ASSRGTAFSGNTIY	TRBV19	TRBJ1-3
ASSQGFSRGGSEAF	TRBV3-1	TRBJ1-1
AWNRTPNTGELF	TRBV30	TRBJ2-2
ASSYTGTGTYEQY	TRBV7-3	TRBJ2-7
ASSRNGVGGRESTNEKLF	TRBV19	TRBJ1-4
ASSLSRLMDTEAF	TRBV5-1	TRBJ1-1
ASSSSGGSYNEQF	TRBV7-8	TRBJ2-1
ASSPLAAGGYNEQF	TRBV5-6	TRBJ2-1